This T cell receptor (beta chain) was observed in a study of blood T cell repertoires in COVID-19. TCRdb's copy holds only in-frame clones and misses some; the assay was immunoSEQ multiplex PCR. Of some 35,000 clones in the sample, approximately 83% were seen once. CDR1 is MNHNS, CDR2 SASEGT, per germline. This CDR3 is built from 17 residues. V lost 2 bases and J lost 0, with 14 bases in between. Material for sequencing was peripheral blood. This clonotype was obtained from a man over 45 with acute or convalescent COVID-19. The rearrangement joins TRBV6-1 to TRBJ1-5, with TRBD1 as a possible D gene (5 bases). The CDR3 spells CASSEFQGLYSNQPQHF. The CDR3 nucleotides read TGTGCCAGCAGTGAATTTCAGGGACTTTATAGCAATCAGCCCCAGCATTTT.